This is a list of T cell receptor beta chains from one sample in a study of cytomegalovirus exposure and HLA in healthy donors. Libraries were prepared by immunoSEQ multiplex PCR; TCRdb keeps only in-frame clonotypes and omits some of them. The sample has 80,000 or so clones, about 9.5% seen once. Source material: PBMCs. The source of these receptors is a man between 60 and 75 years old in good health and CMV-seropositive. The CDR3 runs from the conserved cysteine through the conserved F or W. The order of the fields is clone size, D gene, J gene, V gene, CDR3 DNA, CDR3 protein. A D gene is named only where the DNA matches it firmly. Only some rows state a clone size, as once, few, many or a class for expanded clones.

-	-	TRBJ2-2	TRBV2	TGTGCCAGCAGTGAAAGCCGTACGAACACCGGGGAGCTGTTTTTT	CASSESRTNTGELFF
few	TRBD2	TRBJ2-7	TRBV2	TGTGCCAGCAGCCCTGGGACTAGCGGCCCAGGAGAGCAGTACTTC	CASSPGTSGPGEQYF
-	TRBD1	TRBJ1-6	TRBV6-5	TGTGCCAGCAGTCTGACAGGGGGCAATAATTCACCCCTCCACTTT	CASSLTGGNNSPLHF
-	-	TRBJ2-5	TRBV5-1	TGCGCCAGCAGCTTGGGGCAGGGGTTGCCAGAGCCCCAGTACTTC	CASSLGQGLPEPQYF
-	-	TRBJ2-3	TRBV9	TGTGCCAGCAGCGGGGGGACTAGCACAGATACGCAGTATTTT	CASSGGTSTDTQYF
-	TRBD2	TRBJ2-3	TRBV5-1	TGCGCCAGCAGCCCCGGACTAGGGGCGGGCACAGATACGCAGTATTTT	CASSPGLGAGTDTQYF
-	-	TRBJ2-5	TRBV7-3	TGTGCCAGCAGCCATCGACAGGACCAAGAGACCCAGTACTTC	CASSHRQDQETQYF
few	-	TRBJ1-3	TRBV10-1	TGCGCCAGCAGTGATAATCCGTCGGGAAACACCATATATTTT	CASSDNPSGNTIYF
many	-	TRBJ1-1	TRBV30	TGTGCCTGGAGTTGGGGCTATGGGAACACTGAAGCTTTCTTT	CAWSWGYGNTEAFF
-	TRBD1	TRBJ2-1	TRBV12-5	TGTGCTAGTGGCCGCACTACCGGGACAGGGAACCCCTATGAGCAGTTCTTC	CASGRTTGTGNPYEQFF
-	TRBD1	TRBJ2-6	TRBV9	TGTGCCAGCAGCGCGGACAGGGGTTTCTCTGGGGCCAACGTCCTGACTTTC	CASSADRGFSGANVLTF
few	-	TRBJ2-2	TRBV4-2	TGTGCCAGCAGCAAGAGGGGGAGCTCGGACACCGGGGAGCTGTTTTTT	CASSKRGSSDTGELFF
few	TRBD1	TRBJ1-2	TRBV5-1	TGCGCCAGCAGCTTGCGTACAGGGGGATCGGGCTACACCTTC	CASSLRTGGSGYTF
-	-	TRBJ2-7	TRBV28	TGTGCCAGCGGAGGAGGGGACGTGCGTTCCGAGCAGTACTTC	CASGGGDVRSEQYF
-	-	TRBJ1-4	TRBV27	TGTGCCAGCACTTCGGGAGGACAGAATGAAAAACTGTTTTTT	CASTSGGQNEKLFF
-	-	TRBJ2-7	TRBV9	TGTGCCAGCAGCGTAGTTGGAGCGGGCGAGCAGTACTTC	CASSVVGAGEQYF
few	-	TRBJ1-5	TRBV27	TGTGCCAGCAGTTTATTTTACGAGTCGGGTCAGCCCCAGCATTTT	CASSLFYESGQPQHF
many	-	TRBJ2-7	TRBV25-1	TGTGCCAGTAGAGGGTACTACGAGCAGTACTTC	CASRGYYEQYF
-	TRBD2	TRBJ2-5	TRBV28	TGTGCCAGCAGTCTACCCCCGGGCGGGAGACAGCAGGAGACCCAGTACTTC	CASSLPPGGRQQETQYF
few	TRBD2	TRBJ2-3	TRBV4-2	TGTGCCAGCAGCCCCCAGACTAGCGGGGGCACAGATACGCAGTATTTT	CASSPQTSGGTDTQYF
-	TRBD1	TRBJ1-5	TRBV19	TGTGCCAGTAGTAAGGACAGGGATGAACAGCCCCAGCATTTT	CASSKDRDEQPQHF
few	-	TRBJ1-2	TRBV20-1	TGCAGTGCTAGAGAAGGGGGTGGCTACACCTTC	CSAREGGGYTF
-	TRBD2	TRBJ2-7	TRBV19	TGTGCCAGTAGTTCCGGGACTAGCGGGAGGTTCGAGCAGTACTTC	CASSSGTSGRFEQYF
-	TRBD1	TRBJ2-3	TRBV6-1	TGTGCCAGCAGTCGGGACAGAACTAGCACAGATACGCAGTATTTT	CASSRDRTSTDTQYF
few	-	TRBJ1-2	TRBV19	TGTGCCAGTTCCGAGGGTACCGAACTTTATGGCTACACCTTC	CASSEGTELYGYTF
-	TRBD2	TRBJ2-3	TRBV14	TGTGCCAGCAGCTTCCGACTAGCGGGAGTGGGGAGCACAGATACGCAGTATTTT	CASSFRLAGVGSTDTQYF
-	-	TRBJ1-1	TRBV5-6	TGTGCCAGCAGCTGGGGCGCCACTGAAGCTTTCTTT	CASSWGATEAFF
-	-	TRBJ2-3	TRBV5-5	TGTGCCAGCCCCCGGGCCCAGGCAGGGGGCACAGATACGCAGTATTTT	CASPRAQAGGTDTQYF
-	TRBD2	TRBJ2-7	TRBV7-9	TGTGCCAGCAGCTTGGGCAGGGAGGGGTACGAGCAGTACTTC	CASSLGREGYEQYF
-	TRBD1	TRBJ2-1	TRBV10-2	TGCGCCAGCGGACAGGTTGCCTACAATGAGCAGTTCTTC	CASGQVAYNEQFF
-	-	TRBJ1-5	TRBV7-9	TGTGCCACAGAAAGGGAGGGTCAGCCCCAGCATTTT	CATEREGQPQHF
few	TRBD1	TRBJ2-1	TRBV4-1	TGCGCCAGCAGCCAAACTCCGGGACAGACTCCCTCCTACAATGAGCAGTTCTTC	CASSQTPGQTPSYNEQFF
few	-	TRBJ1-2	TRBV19	TGTGCCAGTAGTATTGGCGGGGGCAGAGGCTACACCTTC	CASSIGGGRGYTF
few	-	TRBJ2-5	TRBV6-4	TGTGCCAGCAGTGTAGACAGCGCGGAGACCCAGTACTTC	CASSVDSAETQYF
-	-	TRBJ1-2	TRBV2	TGTGCCAGCAGTGAAAGGGGGAACTATGGCTACACCTTC	CASSERGNYGYTF
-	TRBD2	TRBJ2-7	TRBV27	TGTGCCAGCAGACGGCGAACCGGGACTAGCGCCGCCTATGAGCAGTACTTC	CASRRRTGTSAAYEQYF
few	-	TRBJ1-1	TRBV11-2	TGTGCCAGCAGCTCGGACAGCACTGAAGCTTTCTTT	CASSSDSTEAFF
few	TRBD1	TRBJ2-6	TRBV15	TGTGCCACCAGCACCCTTGGGACAGGTCACTCTGGGGCCAACGTCCTGACTTTC	CATSTLGTGHSGANVLTF
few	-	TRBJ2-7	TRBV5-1	TGCGCCAGCAGCGACACAGGGGGGGGTCCCTACGAGCAGTACTTC	CASSDTGGGPYEQYF
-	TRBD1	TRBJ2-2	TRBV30	TGTGCCTGGAGTTACATTAATACAGGGGCCGCGAACACCGGGGAGCTGTTTTTT	CAWSYINTGAANTGELFF
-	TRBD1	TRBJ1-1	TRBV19	TGTGCCAGTAGTACCTTAGGGACAGGGAGATTTAGGAGGACTGAAGCTTTCTTT	CASSTLGTGRFRRTEAFF
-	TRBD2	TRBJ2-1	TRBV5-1	TGCGCCAGTCAGACTAGCGGGCTAAACAATGAGCAGTTCTTC	CASQTSGLNNEQFF
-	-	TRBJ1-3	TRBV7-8	TGTGCCAGCAGCTTAGGACGGGGAGGACTTGGAAACACCATATATTTT	CASSLGRGGLGNTIYF
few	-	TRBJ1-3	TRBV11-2	TGTGCCAGCAGCTTTATAAGCGCTGGAAACACCATATATTTT	CASSFISAGNTIYF
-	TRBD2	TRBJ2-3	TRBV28	TGTGCCAGCCCTCCCAGCTCCGGGACTAGCGGGGCGGATACGCAGTATTTT	CASPPSSGTSGADTQYF
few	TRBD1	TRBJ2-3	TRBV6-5	TGTGCCAGCAGGAGGACAGGCGAAGATACGCAGTATTTT	CASRRTGEDTQYF
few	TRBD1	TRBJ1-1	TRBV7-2	TGTGCCAGCAGCCCCCCCGGGAGGGGGCGAGCTTTCTTT	CASSPPGRGRAFF
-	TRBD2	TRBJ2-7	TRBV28	TGTGCCAGCAGTTTAGTAGCGGGGTCTGGCGAGCAGTACTTC	CASSLVAGSGEQYF
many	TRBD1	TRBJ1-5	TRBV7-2	TGTGCCAGCAGCCCGACAGGGGTGCAGCCCCAGCATTTT	CASSPTGVQPQHF
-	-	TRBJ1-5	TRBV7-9	TGTGCCAGCAGCTCCGGAGCGAGCAATCAGCCCCAGCATTTT	CASSSGASNQPQHF
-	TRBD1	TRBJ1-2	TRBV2	TGTGCCAGCAGTGAGAGGGGGCCGAACTATGGCTACACCTTC	CASSERGPNYGYTF
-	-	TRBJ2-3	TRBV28	TGTGCCAGCAGTTTAAGTACCCCGCATCCGGGGGGCCGGGCTAGCACAGATACGCAGTATTTT	CASSLSTPHPGGRASTDTQYF
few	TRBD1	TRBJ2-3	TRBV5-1	TGCGCCAGCAGCTTTCCGGGACAGGGGAGTTCAGATACGCAGTATTTT	CASSFPGQGSSDTQYF
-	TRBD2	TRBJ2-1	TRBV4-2	TGTGCCAGCAGCCCCCAGGCAGGACTAGCGGGGGTCAACAATGAGCAGTTCTTC	CASSPQAGLAGVNNEQFF
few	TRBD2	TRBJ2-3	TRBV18	TGTGCCAGCTCACCACCGGTAGCGGGAGGGACCACAGATACGCAGTATTTT	CASSPPVAGGTTDTQYF
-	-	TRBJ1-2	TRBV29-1	TGCAGCGTGTTCCACTTAGATGGCTACACCTTC	CSVFHLDGYTF
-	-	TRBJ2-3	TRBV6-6	TGTGCCAGCAGGGGAGGAGATACGCAGTATTTT	CASRGGDTQYF
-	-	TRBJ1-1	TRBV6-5	TGTGCCAGCAAGACTGGGGCGGCTTTCTTT	CASKTGAAFF
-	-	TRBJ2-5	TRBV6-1	TGTGCCAGCAGTATAACACCTCAAGAGACCCAGTACTTC	CASSITPQETQYF